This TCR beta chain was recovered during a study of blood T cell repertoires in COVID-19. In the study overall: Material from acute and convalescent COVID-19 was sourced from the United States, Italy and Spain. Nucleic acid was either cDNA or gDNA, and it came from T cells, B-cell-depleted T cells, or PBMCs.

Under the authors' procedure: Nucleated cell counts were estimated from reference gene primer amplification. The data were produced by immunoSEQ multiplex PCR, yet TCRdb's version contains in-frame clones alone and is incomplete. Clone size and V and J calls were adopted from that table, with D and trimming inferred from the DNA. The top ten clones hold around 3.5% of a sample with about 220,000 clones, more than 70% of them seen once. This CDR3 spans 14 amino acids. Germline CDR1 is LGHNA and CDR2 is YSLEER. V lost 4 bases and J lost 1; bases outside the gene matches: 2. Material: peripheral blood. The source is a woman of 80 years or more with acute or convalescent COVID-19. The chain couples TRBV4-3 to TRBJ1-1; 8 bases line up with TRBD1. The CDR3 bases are TGCGCCAGCAGCCGCGGACAGGGGAACACTGAAGCTTTCTTT. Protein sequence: CASSRGQGNTEAFF.